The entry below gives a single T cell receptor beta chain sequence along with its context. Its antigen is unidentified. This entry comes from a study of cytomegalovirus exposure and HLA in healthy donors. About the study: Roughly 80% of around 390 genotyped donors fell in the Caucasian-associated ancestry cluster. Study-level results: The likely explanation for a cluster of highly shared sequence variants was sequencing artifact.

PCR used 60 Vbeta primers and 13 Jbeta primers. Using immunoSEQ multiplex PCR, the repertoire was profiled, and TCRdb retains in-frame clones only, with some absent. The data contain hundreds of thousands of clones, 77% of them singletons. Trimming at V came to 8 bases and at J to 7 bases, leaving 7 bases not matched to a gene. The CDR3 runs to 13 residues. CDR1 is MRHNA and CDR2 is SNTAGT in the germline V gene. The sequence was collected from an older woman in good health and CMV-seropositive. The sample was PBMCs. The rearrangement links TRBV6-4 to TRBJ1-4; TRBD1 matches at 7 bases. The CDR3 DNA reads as TGTGCCAGCTCGAGGGGGCTTGGTGAAAAACTGTTTTTT. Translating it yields CASSRGLGEKLFF.